This TCR beta chain was captured in a study of early T cells in non-severe SARS-CoV-2 infection. Study summary: Sequencing used unsorted whole-blood bulk RNA, so chains lack pairing.

V was shortened by 4 bases and J by 3 bases, with 3 bases between the two germline ends. The CDR3 is made up of 11 amino acids. TCRdb re-called the 5' RACE reads with MiXCR, one entry per CDR3 protein. The sample has roughly 34,000 distinct CDR3 sequences, around 6% seen once. The chain carries TRBV12-3 or TRBV12-4 and TRBJ1-1; D not certain. The sequence was collected from an adult who was a healthcare worker with PCR-confirmed SARS-CoV-2 infection or an uninfected control (not recorded which). Sequencing was performed on whole blood. CDR3: CASSYDTEAFF. CDR3 sequence (DNA): TGTGCCAGCAGTTACGACACTGAAGCTTTCTTT.